These T cell receptor beta chains were read from a single sample in a study of T cells in Graves' hyperthyroidism and ophthalmopathy. One entry per CDR3 protein results from TCRdb running MiXCR on the multiplex PCR reads. The data show some 370,000 distinct CDR3 sequences, approximately 18% seen once. Material: blood. Receptors were obtained from a woman in her twenties or thirties with Graves' hyperthyroidism that later progressed to Graves' ophthalmopathy. The CDR3 runs from the conserved cysteine through the conserved F or W. A D gene is named only where the DNA matches it firmly. Clone size appears in some rows only: once, few, many, or a class for an expanded clone.

>TRBV20-1|.|TRBJ2-7|.
TGCAGTGCTAGATATCAGGGGTACGAGCAGTACTTC
CSARYQGYEQYF
>TRBV4-1|.|TRBJ2-7|.
TGCGCCAGCAGCCCCGCCCCGAGGACTGCCTCCTACGAGCAGTACTTC
CASSPAPRTASYEQYF
>TRBV11-2|many|TRBJ1-2|.
TGTGCCAGCAGCTTAGATCTCAACAGCTTCTATGGCTACACCTTC
CASSLDLNSFYGYTF
>TRBV20-1|.|TRBJ2-2|TRBD1
TGCAGTGCTAGAACAACAGGGGGCGCGGAGACCGGGGAGCTGTTTTTT
CSARTTGGAETGELFF
>TRBV11-2|.|TRBJ2-7|.
TGTGCCAGCAGCTTAAACCCGCCCTACGAGCAGTACTTC
CASSLNPPYEQYF
>TRBV7-9|.|TRBJ2-7|.
TGTGCCAGCAGCTTCGACAGGCGCTCCTACGAGCAGTACTTC
CASSFDRRSYEQYF
>TRBV6-1|many|TRBJ2-6|.
TGTGCCAGCAGTGAAGATATCTCTGGGGCCAACGTCCTGACTTTC
CASSEDISGANVLTF
>TRBV5-5|.|TRBJ2-7|.
TGTGCCAGCAGCTTGGACAGGGAGCAGTACTTC
CASSLDREQYF
>TRBV4-3|once|TRBJ1-4|.
TGCGCCAGCAGCCATCCCCTAACTGAAAAACTGTTTTTT
CASSHPLTEKLFF
>TRBV6-5|few|TRBJ1-2|.
TGTGCCAGCAGTTACTCAGGGGTAGGGGGTGGGGGAGATGGCTACACCTTC
CASSYSGVGGGGDGYTF
>TRBV9|many|TRBJ1-1|.
TGTGCCAGCAGCGTAGCTGATAGGAACACTGAAGCTTTCTTT
CASSVADRNTEAFF
>TRBV9|many|TRBJ1-6|.
TGTGCCAGCAGCGTAGCCCTCGGTGATTCACCCCTCCACTTT
CASSVALGDSPLHF
>TRBV12-3/TRBV12-4|.|TRBJ1-2|.
TGTGCCAGCAGTCCCGGACTGCTCTTAACCTATGGCTACACCTTC
CASSPGLLLTYGYTF
>TRBV11-2|.|TRBJ2-3|.
TGTGCCAGCAGCTTAGGTAGAGTGTCGGATACGCAGTATTTT
CASSLGRVSDTQYF
>TRBV7-2|few|TRBJ2-3|.
TGTGCCAGCAGCGCACCTGAGGGGGCAGATACGCAGTATTTT
CASSAPEGADTQYF
>TRBV19|few|TRBJ2-2|.
TGTGCCAGTAGTATAGAGGCCTGGCGGTCGAACACCGGGGAGCTGTTTTTT
CASSIEAWRSNTGELFF
>TRBV30|.|TRBJ2-1|.
TGTGCCTGGAGTGGTAGTGAGCAGTTCTTC
CAWSGSEQFF
>TRBV27|.|TRBJ2-2|TRBD2
TGTGCCAGCAGTTTCCTAGCGGGAGGCGGGGAGCTGTTTTTT
CASSFLAGGGELFF
>TRBV3-1|.|TRBJ2-1|TRBD2
TGTGCCAGCAGCACGCCCGGGACTAGCGGTTCCAATGAGCAGTTCTTC
CASSTPGTSGSNEQFF
>TRBV20-1|many|TRBJ1-6|TRBD1
TGCAGTGCTAGCATCCCGGACAGGGGAAGTTCACCCCTCCACTTT
CSASIPDRGSSPLHF
>TRBV29-1|many|TRBJ1-2|.
TGCAGCGCCTCACAGGGATCGGGAGGCTACACCTTC
CSASQGSGGYTF
>TRBV7-9|many|TRBJ2-3|TRBD2
TGTGCCAGCAGCCGTTTTAGCGGGGACATCACAGATACGCAGTATTTT
CASSRFSGDITDTQYF
>TRBV19|.|TRBJ2-1|TRBD1
TGTGCCAGTAGTATAACAGGGGGCGGCTCCTACAATGAGCAGTTCTTC
CASSITGGGSYNEQFF
>TRBV7-9|few|TRBJ2-2|.
TGTGCCAGCAGCTTAGCCCCGAGGGCCTACACCGGGGAGCTGTTTTTT
CASSLAPRAYTGELFF
>TRBV18|many|TRBJ2-1|.
TGTGCCAGCTCACCACCGACCGGGAGATCCTACAATGAGCAGTTCTTC
CASSPPTGRSYNEQFF
>TRBV28|many|TRBJ1-2|TRBD1
TGTGCCAGCAGTTTAGATCCGGGACAGGGGGCCAGCTATGGCTACACCTTC
CASSLDPGQGASYGYTF
>TRBV2|.|TRBJ1-2|.
TGTGCCAGCTCCAGACGGGGGGCGTATAACTATGGCTACACCTTC
CASSRRGAYNYGYTF
>TRBV5-6|.|TRBJ2-7|.
TGTGCCAGCAGCGTTGACAGGTCTCAACCTATTTCCTACGAGCAGTACTTC
CASSVDRSQPISYEQYF
>TRBV28|many|TRBJ1-1|.
TGTGCCAGCAGTTTATCCACAGGTGAAGCTTTCTTT
CASSLSTGEAFF
>TRBV20-1|once|TRBJ1-4|.
TGCAGTGCCCCCCACCGGGACGGAAGTGAAAAACTGTTTTTT
CSAPHRDGSEKLFF
>TRBV4-1|many|TRBJ1-1|.
TGCGCCAGCAGCCAATATTTAGCGCAGATGAACACTGAAGCTTTCTTT
CASSQYLAQMNTEAFF
>TRBV5-1|.|TRBJ2-7|.
TGCGCCAGCAGCTTGGAAATTTCAGACGAGCAGTACTTC
CASSLEISDEQYF
>TRBV9|many|TRBJ1-1|.
TGTGCCAGCAGCCCCTGGCGGGTGAACACTGAAGCTTTCTTT
CASSPWRVNTEAFF
>TRBV24-1|.|TRBJ2-1|TRBD2
TGTGCCACCAGTGGTTTGACCCAGGGACTAGCGGGTTCCAATGAGCAGTTCTTC
CATSGLTQGLAGSNEQFF
>TRBV2|many|TRBJ2-2|.
TGTGCCAGCTCTTTAGGGAATTCGAACACCGGGGAGCTGTTTTTT
CASSLGNSNTGELFF
>TRBV2|.|TRBJ2-5|.
TGTGCCAGCGGAAGCGGGCTCCAAGAGACCCAGTACTTC
CASGSGLQETQYF